The clone carrying this T cell receptor beta chain has only a few counts. Its antigen remains unknown. Together with a sample-barcoded 5' primer, a J-beta primer mix was included in a second PCR lasting about 7 to 11 cycles. Samples each returned at least 3 million CDR3-containing paired-end reads. TCRdb fed the 5' RACE reads into MiXCR, producing one record per CDR3 protein. The data show 1.5 million to 2 million distinct CDR3 sequences, around 48% seen once. The source of the sample is a study of blood T cells in healthy people across ages. Findings of the study overall: TCR beta diversity, measured per million T cells, fell in a roughly linear way with age. Fewer expanded clones and more diversity marked long-lived versus aged donors.

The receptor's source is a woman in her 40s in good health. The sequencing sample was made of blood.

DNA for the CDR3: TGTGCCAGCAGCACCGGGACAGGGTCACGGTATTTT. Translated: CASSTGTGSRYF. The chain recombines TRBV2 with TRBJ2-3; TRBD1 agrees at 9 bases. CDR3 length equals 12 residues. V lost 6 bases and J lost 14; bases outside the gene matches: 9. Germline loops: CDR1 SNHLY, CDR2 FYNNEI.